A selection of T cell receptor beta chains follows, all from one sample in a study of T cell changes during pregnancy in multiple sclerosis. The protocol was immunoSEQ multiplex PCR, while the TCRdb copy is restricted to in-frame clones and leaves out a portion. The sample has 30,000 to 45,000 clones; about nine tenths are singletons. The specimen comprised CD4+ T cells from peripheral blood mononuclear cells, sampled after pregnancy. Receptor source: a female donor in good health, enrolled as a control in a pregnancy study. CDR3s include the opening cysteine and the closing phenylalanine or tryptophan. A D gene is named only where the DNA matches it firmly. Rows give clone size only sometimes, using once, few, many, or a class for an expanded clone.

j_call: TRBJ1-3; clone_size: few; v_call: TRBV4-3; d_call: NA; cdr3_nt: TGCGCCAGCAGCCAAGGTACCGGAGGGGCTGGAAACACCATATATTTT; cdr3_aa: CASSQGTGGAGNTIYF
j_call: TRBJ1-1; clone_size: NA; v_call: TRBV5-1; d_call: NA; cdr3_nt: TGCGCCAGCAGCTCCGGACAGACGAACACTGAAGCTTTCTTT; cdr3_aa: CASSSGQTNTEAFF
j_call: TRBJ1-1; clone_size: few; v_call: TRBV5-6; d_call: TRBD1; cdr3_nt: TGTGCCAGCAGCCTTACCGGGACAGGGAACACTGAAGCTTTCTTT; cdr3_aa: CASSLTGTGNTEAFF
j_call: TRBJ1-2; clone_size: NA; v_call: TRBV9; d_call: NA; cdr3_nt: TGTGCCAGCAGCGGGGCGAGGGGGACGGTGGTTGTTGGAGGCTACACCTTC; cdr3_aa: CASSGARGTVVVGGYTF
j_call: TRBJ1-5; clone_size: NA; v_call: TRBV6-1; d_call: TRBD1; cdr3_nt: TGTGCCAGCAGCCTCGGACAGGGGGACAATCAGCCCCAGCATTTT; cdr3_aa: CASSLGQGDNQPQHF
j_call: TRBJ2-1; clone_size: NA; v_call: TRBV4-3; d_call: TRBD2; cdr3_nt: TGCGCCAGCAGCCAAGGTGGCGGAGCGGGGGGTAGCAATGAGCAGTTCTTC; cdr3_aa: CASSQGGGAGGSNEQFF
j_call: TRBJ2-2; clone_size: NA; v_call: TRBV11-3; d_call: TRBD1; cdr3_nt: TGTGCCAGCAGCTTAAGGACAGGGGACACCGGGGAGCTGTTTTTT; cdr3_aa: CASSLRTGDTGELFF
j_call: TRBJ2-5; clone_size: NA; v_call: TRBV6-1; d_call: NA; cdr3_nt: TGTGCCAGCAGTGTGCTGGGGGCGAGGGAGACCCAGTACTTC; cdr3_aa: CASSVLGARETQYF
j_call: TRBJ1-2; clone_size: NA; v_call: TRBV19; d_call: TRBD1; cdr3_nt: TGTGCCAGTAGTGTTACCGGGACAGCAAAAAACTATGGCTACACCTTC; cdr3_aa: CASSVTGTAKNYGYTF
j_call: TRBJ1-2; clone_size: NA; v_call: TRBV9; d_call: NA; cdr3_nt: TGTGCCAGCAGCTCCCGAATGAGTGTTATTCCGGACTATGGCTACACCTTC; cdr3_aa: CASSSRMSVIPDYGYTF
j_call: TRBJ2-1; clone_size: NA; v_call: TRBV6-5; d_call: TRBD2; cdr3_nt: TGTGCCAGCAGTTACTCGAAAGCGGGAGCCGCCTATGAGCAGTTCTTC; cdr3_aa: CASSYSKAGAAYEQFF
j_call: TRBJ1-3; clone_size: NA; v_call: TRBV7-8; d_call: TRBD1; cdr3_nt: TGTGCCAGCAGCTTGGACAGGGACTCTGGAAACACCATATATTTT; cdr3_aa: CASSLDRDSGNTIYF
j_call: TRBJ2-5; clone_size: NA; v_call: TRBV19; d_call: NA; cdr3_nt: TGTGCCTCGCATCGATTCGGTACAGGGAATCAAGAGACCCAGTACTTC; cdr3_aa: CASHRFGTGNQETQYF
j_call: TRBJ1-1; clone_size: NA; v_call: TRBV19; d_call: NA; cdr3_nt: TGTGCCAGTAGTAGGGCAGGCGCGGGGGCTGAAGCTTTCTTT; cdr3_aa: CASSRAGAGAEAFF
j_call: TRBJ1-1; clone_size: NA; v_call: TRBV2; d_call: NA; cdr3_nt: TGTGCCAGCCTCGGAGGGCCAATGAACACTGAAGCTTTCTTT; cdr3_aa: CASLGGPMNTEAFF
j_call: TRBJ2-5; clone_size: NA; v_call: TRBV30; d_call: NA; cdr3_nt: TGTGCCTGGAATTCGGGCATGAGGGTGGCGACCCAGTACTTC; cdr3_aa: CAWNSGMRVATQYF
j_call: TRBJ2-1; clone_size: NA; v_call: TRBV11-2; d_call: NA; cdr3_nt: TGTGCCAGCAGCTGGGCGGGCGGGGCCTACAATGAGCAGTTCTTC; cdr3_aa: CASSWAGGAYNEQFF
j_call: TRBJ1-4; clone_size: NA; v_call: TRBV5-1; d_call: NA; cdr3_nt: TGCGCCAGCAGCTGGGGTGGGGAGCAGGAAAAACTGTTTTTT; cdr3_aa: CASSWGGEQEKLFF
j_call: TRBJ1-5; clone_size: NA; v_call: TRBV19; d_call: NA; cdr3_nt: TGTGCCGGCGGGGATCAGCCCCAGCATTTT; cdr3_aa: CAGGDQPQHF
j_call: TRBJ1-1; clone_size: NA; v_call: TRBV19; d_call: NA; cdr3_nt: TGTGCCAGTAGTTCTTCAGGATTGAACACTGAAGCTTTCTTT; cdr3_aa: CASSSSGLNTEAFF
j_call: TRBJ1-2; clone_size: NA; v_call: TRBV7-9; d_call: NA; cdr3_nt: TGTGCCAGCAGCTTACCGGCGGGGAACGGCTACACCTTC; cdr3_aa: CASSLPAGNGYTF
j_call: TRBJ2-1; clone_size: NA; v_call: TRBV12-5; d_call: TRBD2; cdr3_nt: TGTGCTACCATGCATCTAGCGGGAGTATGGAATGAGCAGTTCTTC; cdr3_aa: CATMHLAGVWNEQFF
j_call: TRBJ2-5; clone_size: NA; v_call: TRBV7-2; d_call: NA; cdr3_nt: TGTGCCAGCAGACTTGCTAGTCTACAAGAGACCCAGTACTTC; cdr3_aa: CASRLASLQETQYF
j_call: TRBJ2-7; clone_size: NA; v_call: TRBV10-3; d_call: NA; cdr3_nt: TGTGCCATCAGTGCCCCTCGCGGGGGCCTCACCTACGAGCAGTACTTC; cdr3_aa: CAISAPRGGLTYEQYF
j_call: TRBJ2-7; clone_size: NA; v_call: TRBV29-1; d_call: TRBD1; cdr3_nt: TGCAGCGTGGGACAGGGGGCCTTATCCTACGAGCAGTACTTC; cdr3_aa: CSVGQGALSYEQYF
j_call: TRBJ1-1; clone_size: NA; v_call: TRBV6-1; d_call: TRBD1; cdr3_nt: TGTGCCAGCAGCTCGACAGGGGGGACTGAAGCTTTCTTT; cdr3_aa: CASSSTGGTEAFF
j_call: TRBJ2-7; clone_size: NA; v_call: TRBV7-8; d_call: NA; cdr3_nt: TGTGCCAGCAGCATACCCGGGATCCCCTACGAGCAGTACTTC; cdr3_aa: CASSIPGIPYEQYF
j_call: TRBJ2-2; clone_size: few; v_call: TRBV6-1; d_call: NA; cdr3_nt: TGTGCCAGCAGTGGCTTCCCCCGGGGGACTCAAGGGACCGGGGAGCTGTTTTTT; cdr3_aa: CASSGFPRGTQGTGELFF
j_call: TRBJ2-2; clone_size: NA; v_call: TRBV4-3; d_call: NA; cdr3_nt: TGCGCCAGCAGCCCCCGAGGTAGCGCTAACACCGGGGAGCTGTTTTTT; cdr3_aa: CASSPRGSANTGELFF
j_call: TRBJ1-3; clone_size: NA; v_call: TRBV11-2; d_call: NA; cdr3_nt: TGTGCCAGCAGCTTCCCTCGGGGAGCCTCTGGAAACACCATATATTTT; cdr3_aa: CASSFPRGASGNTIYF
j_call: TRBJ2-5; clone_size: NA; v_call: TRBV29-1; d_call: TRBD1; cdr3_nt: TGCAGCGGCCGACAGGGGGGAGGAGAGACCCAGTACTTC; cdr3_aa: CSGRQGGGETQYF
j_call: TRBJ2-1; clone_size: NA; v_call: TRBV7-2; d_call: TRBD2; cdr3_nt: TGTGCCAGCAGCCGGGACTATCAGCCCTACAATGAGCAGTTCTTC; cdr3_aa: CASSRDYQPYNEQFF
j_call: TRBJ1-6; clone_size: few; v_call: TRBV6-5; d_call: TRBD1; cdr3_nt: TGTGCCAGCAGGGGCCCGGGACAGGGCTTTGCTCCCCTCCACTTT; cdr3_aa: CASRGPGQGFAPLHF
j_call: TRBJ1-1; clone_size: NA; v_call: TRBV5-5; d_call: TRBD1; cdr3_nt: TGTGCCAGCAGCTCCAGACCCGGGACAGGGCCCGAAGCTTTCTTT; cdr3_aa: CASSSRPGTGPEAFF
j_call: TRBJ2-4; clone_size: NA; v_call: TRBV5-8; d_call: NA; cdr3_nt: TGTGCCAGCAGCCTATCTACGGGGGGCGGATCCAAAAACATTCAGTACTTC; cdr3_aa: CASSLSTGGGSKNIQYF
j_call: TRBJ1-1; clone_size: few; v_call: TRBV30; d_call: NA; cdr3_nt: TGTGCCTGGGGAAGGACAGCGGGAACTGAAGCTTTCTTT; cdr3_aa: CAWGRTAGTEAFF
j_call: TRBJ1-4; clone_size: NA; v_call: TRBV4-3; d_call: TRBD1; cdr3_nt: TGCGCCAGCAGCCAAAACAGGGGTGCTAATGAAAAACTGTTTTTT; cdr3_aa: CASSQNRGANEKLFF
j_call: TRBJ1-2; clone_size: NA; v_call: TRBV6-5; d_call: NA; cdr3_nt: TGTGCCAGCAGCCGGTGGGGGGGCGACGGCTACACCTTC; cdr3_aa: CASSRWGGDGYTF
j_call: TRBJ2-1; clone_size: NA; v_call: TRBV7-2; d_call: TRBD2; cdr3_nt: TGTGCCAGCAGCCGTAGCGGGGGGGGCGGCCAGTTCTTC; cdr3_aa: CASSRSGGGGQFF
j_call: TRBJ1-1; clone_size: few; v_call: TRBV5-1; d_call: NA; cdr3_nt: TGCGCCAGCAGCTTGGGGGGAGTCCCTGAAGCTTTCTTT; cdr3_aa: CASSLGGVPEAFF
j_call: TRBJ1-1; clone_size: NA; v_call: TRBV7-8; d_call: NA; cdr3_nt: TGTGCCAGCAGCTTATTCAGGGTGAACACTGAAGCTTTCTTT; cdr3_aa: CASSLFRVNTEAFF
j_call: TRBJ1-2; clone_size: NA; v_call: TRBV30; d_call: NA; cdr3_nt: TGTGCCTGGAGTGTTGCGCTCCTGGGCGGCTACACCTTC; cdr3_aa: CAWSVALLGGYTF
j_call: TRBJ2-4; clone_size: NA; v_call: TRBV5-6; d_call: TRBD1; cdr3_nt: TGTGCCAGCAGCTGGACAGGGTTGGGGGATAGAAACATTCAGTACTTC; cdr3_aa: CASSWTGLGDRNIQYF
j_call: TRBJ2-2; clone_size: NA; v_call: TRBV21-1; d_call: NA; cdr3_nt: TGTGCCAGCAGCAAGTGTCAGGGAAAGACCGGGGAGCTGTTTTTT; cdr3_aa: CASSKCQGKTGELFF
j_call: TRBJ2-5; clone_size: once; v_call: TRBV7-2; d_call: NA; cdr3_nt: TGTGCCAGCAGCTTGCGTTTCCAAGAGACCCAGTACTTC; cdr3_aa: CASSLRFQETQYF
j_call: TRBJ1-4; clone_size: NA; v_call: TRBV11-2; d_call: TRBD1; cdr3_nt: TGTGCCAGCAGACGAACAGGGGAAGGTGAAAAACTGTTTTTT; cdr3_aa: CASRRTGEGEKLFF
j_call: TRBJ1-1; clone_size: NA; v_call: TRBV10-1; d_call: TRBD1; cdr3_nt: TGCGCCAGCCCCCGACAGGGGTGCACTGAAGCTTTCTTT; cdr3_aa: CASPRQGCTEAFF
j_call: TRBJ2-5; clone_size: NA; v_call: TRBV28; d_call: TRBD2; cdr3_nt: TGTGCCAGCAGTTTATCCAGCGGGATCCAAGAGACCCAGTACTTC; cdr3_aa: CASSLSSGIQETQYF
j_call: TRBJ2-1; clone_size: NA; v_call: TRBV25-1; d_call: TRBD2; cdr3_nt: TGTGCCAGCAACCCCTCAGGGACTAGCGGGAGAGGGTTCTTC; cdr3_aa: CASNPSGTSGRGFF
j_call: TRBJ1-5; clone_size: once; v_call: TRBV30; d_call: NA; cdr3_nt: TGTGCCTGGAGTGTAGCGGAAAATCAGCCCCAGCATTTT; cdr3_aa: CAWSVAENQPQHF
j_call: TRBJ2-7; clone_size: NA; v_call: TRBV4-1; d_call: NA; cdr3_nt: TGCGCCAGCAGCCAAACGGGTTACGAGCAGTACTTC; cdr3_aa: CASSQTGYEQYF
j_call: TRBJ2-3; clone_size: NA; v_call: TRBV7-9; d_call: TRBD2; cdr3_nt: TGTGCCAGCAGCTCCGGCGTTGGAATAGCGGGGTCCACAGATACGCAGTATTTT; cdr3_aa: CASSSGVGIAGSTDTQYF
j_call: TRBJ1-5; clone_size: NA; v_call: TRBV2; d_call: NA; cdr3_nt: TGTGCCAGCGCGCTTACAGGGATTAGCAATCAGCCCCAGCATTTT; cdr3_aa: CASALTGISNQPQHF
j_call: TRBJ2-5; clone_size: NA; v_call: TRBV6-1; d_call: NA; cdr3_nt: TGTGCCAGCAGTGAAGCGCGACAGCCCCTGGAGACCCAGTACTTC; cdr3_aa: CASSEARQPLETQYF
j_call: TRBJ2-3; clone_size: NA; v_call: TRBV4-3; d_call: NA; cdr3_nt: TGCGCCAGCAGTCCAACGGGAGAGGCCACAGATACGCAGTATTTT; cdr3_aa: CASSPTGEATDTQYF
j_call: TRBJ1-1; clone_size: NA; v_call: TRBV7-2; d_call: TRBD1; cdr3_nt: TGTGCCAGCAGCTGGACAGGGGGCGCGAAGAACACTGAAGCTTTCTTT; cdr3_aa: CASSWTGGAKNTEAFF
j_call: TRBJ2-1; clone_size: NA; v_call: TRBV7-2; d_call: NA; cdr3_nt: TGTGCCAGCAGCATCGGGACTCGGGGTGAGCAGTTCTTC; cdr3_aa: CASSIGTRGEQFF
j_call: TRBJ1-1; clone_size: NA; v_call: TRBV2; d_call: NA; cdr3_nt: TGTGCCAGCAGTCGCGACTTGAACACTGAAGCTTTCTTT; cdr3_aa: CASSRDLNTEAFF